These T cell receptor beta chains were read from a single sample in a study of neurological immune-mediated disorders. TCRdb recomputed calls from the 5' RACE reads with MiXCR, one row per CDR3 protein. The table has about 33,000 distinct CDR3 sequences, about 1.4% seen once; the top ten hold approximately 8.7%. Source material: PBMCs. The receptors stem from a woman in her 30s with multiple sclerosis. The CDR3 runs from the conserved cysteine through the conserved F or W. The D gene is left open where the match is weak. The size field reads once, few or many counts, or a class when the clone is expanded.

>NA|many|TRBV3-1|TRBJ2-3
CASSPGDTQYF
TGTGCCAGCAGCCCCGGAGATACGCAGTATTTT
>NA|many|TRBV3-1|TRBJ1-2
CASSPVGDGGYTF
TGTGCCAGCAGCCCCGTCGGAGATGGTGGCTACACCTTC
>NA|many|TRBV4-3|TRBJ2-7
CASSLSSRGYEQYF
TGCGCCAGCAGCCTCTCCAGCAGGGGATACGAGCAGTACTTC
>TRBD1|many|TRBV12-3/TRBV12-4|TRBJ1-5
CASSPGQGLNQPQHF
TGTGCCAGCAGTCCCGGACAGGGCTTAAATCAGCCCCAGCATTTT
>TRBD1|many|TRBV15|TRBJ1-2
CATSSRDSYGYTF
TGTGCCACCAGCTCCCGGGACAGCTATGGCTACACCTTC
>NA|many|TRBV12-3/TRBV12-4|TRBJ1-1
CASSFLIGGAEAFF
TGTGCCAGCAGTTTCCTCATAGGAGGCGCTGAAGCTTTCTTT
>NA|many|TRBV10-3|TRBJ1-2
CAISEVAGERHF
TGTGCCATCAGTGAAGTTGCGGGGGAGCGGCACTTC
>NA|many|TRBV5-1|TRBJ2-5
CASSLSSGPQETQYF
TGCGCCAGCAGCTTGTCCAGCGGTCCCCAAGAGACCCAGTACTTC
>NA|many|TRBV5-1|TRBJ2-2
CASTLRGGNGELFF
TGCGCCAGCACATTAAGAGGGGGAAACGGGGAGCTGTTTTTT
>NA|many|TRBV9|TRBJ2-1
CASSVDGDINNEQFF
TGTGCCAGCAGCGTAGACGGGGACATAAACAATGAGCAGTTCTTC
>NA|many|TRBV13|TRBJ2-5
CASSPNPQETQYF
TGTGCCAGCAGCCCGAACCCTCAGGAGACCCAGTACTTC
>NA|many|TRBV5-1|TRBJ2-7
CASSSQGTGYEQYF
TGCGCCAGCAGCTCACAGGGTACGGGCTACGAGCAGTACTTC
>NA|many|TRBV20-1|TRBJ1-2
CSASGPNYGYTF
TGCAGTGCTAGCGGCCCCAACTATGGCTACACCTTC
>NA|many|TRBV7-7|TRBJ2-3
CASSLDSYTDTQYF
TGTGCCAGCAGCTTAGACAGCTACACAGATACGCAGTATTTT
>NA|many|TRBV7-9|TRBJ1-4
CASSLGAEKLFF
TGTGCCAGCAGCTTAGGCGCCGAAAAACTGTTTTTT
>NA|many|TRBV5-1|TRBJ1-6
CASSSDSGMALHF
TGCGCCAGCAGCTCAGACAGCGGGATGGCCCTCCACTTT
>NA|many|TRBV3-1|TRBJ2-3
CASSPYPDTQYF
TGTGCCAGCAGCCCGTACCCGGATACGCAGTATTTT
>NA|many|TRBV12-3/TRBV12-4|TRBJ1-2
CASSFGRDTKGYTF
TGTGCCAGCAGTTTCGGCAGGGACACCAAAGGCTACACCTTC
>NA|many|TRBV4-3|TRBJ2-1
CASSQAPSYNEQFF
TGCGCCAGCAGCCAAGCCCCCTCCTACAATGAGCAGTTCTTC
>NA|many|TRBV5-5|TRBJ2-5
CASSRPQETQYF
TGTGCCAGCAGCCGTCCTCAAGAGACCCAGTACTTC